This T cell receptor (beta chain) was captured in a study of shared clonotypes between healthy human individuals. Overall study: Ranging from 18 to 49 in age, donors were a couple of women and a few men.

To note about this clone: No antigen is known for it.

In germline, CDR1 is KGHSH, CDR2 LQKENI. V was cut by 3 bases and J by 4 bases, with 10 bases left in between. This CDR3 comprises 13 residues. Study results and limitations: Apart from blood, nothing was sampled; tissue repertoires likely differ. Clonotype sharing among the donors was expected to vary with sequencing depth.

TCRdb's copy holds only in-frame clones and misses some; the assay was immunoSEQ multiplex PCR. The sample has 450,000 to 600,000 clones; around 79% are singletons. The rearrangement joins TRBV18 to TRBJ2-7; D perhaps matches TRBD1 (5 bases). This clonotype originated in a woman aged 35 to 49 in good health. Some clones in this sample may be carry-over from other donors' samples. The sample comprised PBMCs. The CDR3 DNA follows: TGTGCCAGCTCACCTCAGGGTCGGTACGAGCAGTACTTC. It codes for CASSPQGRYEQYF. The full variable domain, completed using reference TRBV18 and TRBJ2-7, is NAGVMQNPRHLVRRRGQEARLRCSPMKGHSHVYWYRQLPEEGLKFMVYLQKENIIDESGMPKERFSAEFPKEGPSILRIQQVVRGDSAAYFCASSPQGRYEQYFGPGTRLTVT.